The T cell receptor beta chain described here comes from a study of cytomegalovirus exposure and HLA in healthy donors. Study in general: The same platform was used for the 120 validation repertoires and the roughly 670 first-cohort repertoires, a later analysis reported.

The donors were part of the 120-subject validation cohort, which stood apart from the 666-subject first cohort. Findings and caveats of the study: In vitro, a few CMV-associated chains proved specific for CMV antigens. A later analysis found first-cohort TCR clusters tended to co-occur in the 130 or so validation repertoires.

Looked up from germline, CDR1 is SGDLS and CDR2 is YYNGEE. There are 17 residues in the CDR3. The V segment lost 0 bases and the J segment 3 bases; nucleotides outside the gene matches: 8. TCRdb's table, derived via immunoSEQ multiplex PCR, lists solely in-frame clones and lacks some. The sample lists about 130,000 clones; approximately 95% were seen once. As for this clone: Antigen unknown.

The TCR originated in a man aged 18-30 years in good health and CMV-seronegative. The chain joins TRBV9 to TRBJ2-3, with 9 bases lining up with TRBD2. The source material was PBMCs. CDR3: CASSVASEREVTDTQYF. In DNA form, the CDR3 reads TGTGCCAGCAGCGTAGCGAGCGAGCGGGAGGTTACAGATACGCAGTATTTT.